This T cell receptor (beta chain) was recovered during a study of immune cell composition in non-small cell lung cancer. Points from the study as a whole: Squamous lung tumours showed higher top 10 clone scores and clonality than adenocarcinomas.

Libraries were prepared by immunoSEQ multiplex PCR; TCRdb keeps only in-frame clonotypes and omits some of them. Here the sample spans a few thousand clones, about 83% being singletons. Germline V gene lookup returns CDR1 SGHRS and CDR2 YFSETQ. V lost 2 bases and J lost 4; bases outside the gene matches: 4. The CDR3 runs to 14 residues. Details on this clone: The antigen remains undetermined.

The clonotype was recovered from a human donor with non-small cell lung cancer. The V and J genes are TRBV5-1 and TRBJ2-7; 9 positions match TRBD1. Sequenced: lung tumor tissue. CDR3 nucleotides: TGCGCCAGCAGCTTTCCGGGACAGGGTTACGAGCAGTACTTC. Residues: CASSFPGQGYEQYF. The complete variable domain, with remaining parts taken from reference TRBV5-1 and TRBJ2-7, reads KAGVTQTPRYLIKTRGQQVTLSCSPISGHRSVSWYQQTPGQGLQFLFEYFSETQRNKGNFPGRFSGRQFSNSRSEMNVSTLELGDSALYLCASSFPGQGYEQYFGPGTRLTVT.